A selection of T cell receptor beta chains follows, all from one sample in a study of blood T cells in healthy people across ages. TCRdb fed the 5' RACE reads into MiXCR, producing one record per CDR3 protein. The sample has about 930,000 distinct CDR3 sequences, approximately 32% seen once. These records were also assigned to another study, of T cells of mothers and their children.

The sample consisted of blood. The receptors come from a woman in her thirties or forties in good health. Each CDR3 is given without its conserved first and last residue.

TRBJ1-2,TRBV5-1,ASSLSGGQMNYGYT
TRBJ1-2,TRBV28,ASSTIQDYGYT
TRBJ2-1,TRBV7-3,ASSPGLARQNYNEQF
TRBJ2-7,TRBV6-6,ASSYTIGPGSYEQY
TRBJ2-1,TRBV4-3,ASSQDMRNEQF
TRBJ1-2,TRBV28,ASSPWTGEPSNYGYT
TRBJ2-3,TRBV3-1,ASSQGYTGGPSDTQY
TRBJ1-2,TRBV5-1,ANSPSRGMGYGYT
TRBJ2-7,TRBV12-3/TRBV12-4,ASTYRQGYEQY
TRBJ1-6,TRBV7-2,ASSPDPGARSPLH
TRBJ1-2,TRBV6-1,ASSQTGNYVPEGYT
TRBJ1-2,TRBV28,ASRRGQQFYGYT
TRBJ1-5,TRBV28,ASSLKERGANQPQH
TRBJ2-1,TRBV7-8,ASSLALGWAGGRYNEQF
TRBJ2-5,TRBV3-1,ASSQEPGTGGLETQY
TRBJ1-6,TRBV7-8,ASSLAEQLGGSPLH
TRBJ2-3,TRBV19,ASSMSFFNSDTQY
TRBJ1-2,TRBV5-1,ASSLWQGASNYGYT
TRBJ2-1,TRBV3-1,ASSRDPSGSAHEQF
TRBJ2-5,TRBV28,ASSLFRAQETQY
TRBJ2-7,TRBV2,ASKVSRAYEQY
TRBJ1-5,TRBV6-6,ASSYSGQGPLGQPQH
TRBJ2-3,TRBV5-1,ASSLGDRPTDTQY
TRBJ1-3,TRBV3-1,ASSQDVNSGNTKY
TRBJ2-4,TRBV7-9,ASSFDLTKNIQY
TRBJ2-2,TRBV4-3,ASSLAGDASGELF
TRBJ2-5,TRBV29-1,SVEGRCGETQY
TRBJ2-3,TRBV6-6,ASSPRGQGTSADTQY
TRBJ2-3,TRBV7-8,ASSPPGDSYTDTQY
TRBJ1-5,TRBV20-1,SARDKGAGNQPQH
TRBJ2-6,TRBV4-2,ASTAGLGGANVRT
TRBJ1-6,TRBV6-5,ASSYGEDPYDRSYNSPLH
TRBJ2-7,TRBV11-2,ASSSHRGYEQY
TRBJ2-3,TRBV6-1,ASSAAGVGTDTQY
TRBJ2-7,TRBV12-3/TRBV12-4,ASSQYRALEQY
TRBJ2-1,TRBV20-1,SAPGDRGQNEQF
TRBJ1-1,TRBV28,ASTSWGQPPNTETF
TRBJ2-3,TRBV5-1,ASSFPGDTQY
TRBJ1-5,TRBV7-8,ASSLGQGANGGNQPQH
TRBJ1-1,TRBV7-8,ASSRTRDRGLGTEAF
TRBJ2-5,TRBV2,ASSEGTKETQY
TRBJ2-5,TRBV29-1,SVGTRVTETQY
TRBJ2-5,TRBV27,ASSPWDSGETQY
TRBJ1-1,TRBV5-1,ASSQNGGALGNTEAF
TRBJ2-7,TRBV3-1,ASSQDRGSYGQY
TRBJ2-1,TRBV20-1,SAPRGGSYNEQF
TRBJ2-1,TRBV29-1,SGDREVCNEQF
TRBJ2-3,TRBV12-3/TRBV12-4,ASGRIDTQY
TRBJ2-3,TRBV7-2,ASSPRAQGGY
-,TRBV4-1,ASSQRVVVMTSGGAPYEQY
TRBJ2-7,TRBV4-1,ASSSPPRTVDYEQY
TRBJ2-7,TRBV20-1,SARDLRQGSYEQY
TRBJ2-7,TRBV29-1,SASDSTREQY
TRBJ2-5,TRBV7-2,ASSWTGMQETQY
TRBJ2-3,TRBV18,ASSPTGVSTDTQY